This entry is about one T cell receptor beta chain. The CDR3 is 15 amino acids. From germline, CDR1 is SGHTA and CDR2 FQGTGA. V lost 4 bases and J lost 8, with 20 bases in between. The data belong to a study of blood T cell repertoires in COVID-19. Clones were sequenced by immunoSEQ multiplex PCR, and TCRdb holds only the in-frame ones, with some missing. Among more than 250,000 clones, 92% were seen once, and the ten largest hold roughly 20%. Participants' reported clinical history set cohort assignment. The chain employs TRBV7-3 and TRBJ1-2; D remains ambiguous. The specimen was PBMCs or T cells enriched from blood (not recorded which). The clonotype was recovered from a woman aged 25 to 39 who had recovered from COVID-19. The chain's CDR3 is CASSSHPSEPEGYTF. The CDR3 DNA is TGTGCCAGCAGCTCCCACCCCAGTGAACCGGAGGGCTACACCTTC.